This entry lists 23 T cell receptor beta chains sequenced from one sample in a study of blood T cell repertoires in COVID-19. Measured with immunoSEQ multiplex PCR; TCRdb has only the in-frame clones, and not every one. The repertoire consists of 100,000 to 150,000 clones, with around 86% occurring once and the leading ten covering approximately 12%. Sequenced: peripheral blood. All receptors come from a man aged 55 to 70 with acute or convalescent COVID-19.

The chain joins TRBV29-1 to TRBJ2-1, with 7 positions matching TRBD1. V lost 2 bases, J lost 0 bases, and 22 bases stayed unmatched. The CDR3 is 21 residues long. Germline V gene sequence: CDR1 SQVTM, CDR2 ANQGSEA. Written as DNA, the CDR3 is TGCAGCGTTGAACCGGACAGGCCCGGCTCCCCTAGCTGGAGCTCCTACAATGAGCAGTTCTTC. Amino acids: CSVEPDRPGSPSWSSYNEQFF.

The gene calls are TRBV7-2 and TRBJ2-1; 11 bases are a match to TRBD1. V shed 4 bases, J shed 9 bases, and the junction held 5 bases outside the gene matches. The germline gives CDR1 SGHTA, CDR2 FQGNSA. The CDR3 totals 14 residues. The CDR3 loop is CASSSLGQGVEQFF. The CDR3 DNA reads as TGTGCCAGCAGCTCCTTGGGACAGGGGGTTGAGCAGTTCTTC.

The chain recombines TRBV5-1 with TRBJ1-2, with 8 bases identical to TRBD1. The CDR3 spans 14 residues. The trim removed 4 bases at V and 1 base at J, leaving 3 bases unmatched. The germline V gene encodes CDR1 SGHRS and CDR2 YFSETQ. CDR3 loop: CASSTTGDNYGYTF. The CDR3 coding sequence is TGCGCCAGCAGCACGACAGGGGATAACTATGGCTACACCTTC.

V is TRBV2 and J is TRBJ1-3; D not certain. The CDR3 runs to 14 residues. CDR1 and CDR2 from the germline V gene are SNHLY and FYNNEI. The V gene lost 6 bases and the J gene lost 2 bases, with 11 bases spanning the gap. The DNA of the CDR3 is TGTGCCAGCAGGAAAGAGCTTACTGGAAACACCATATATTTT. Amino acid sequence: CASRKELTGNTIYF.

This clone was counted between two and nine times. The chain links TRBV19 to TRBJ2-7; D is ambiguous. Germline V gives CDR1 LNHDA, CDR2 SQIVND (reference sequence). The CDR3 is made up of 13 amino acids. The V end was cut by 1 base, the J end by 1 base, with 5 bases between. The CDR3 region has the DNA TGTGCCAGTAGTATAGCCCGTTCCTACGAGCAGTACTTC. It is translated as CASSIARSYEQYF.

The chain carries TRBV27 and TRBJ2-3; 10 bases are shared with TRBD2. Germline CDR1 is MNHEY and CDR2 is SMNVEV (reference sequence). The trim removed 2 bases at V and 5 bases at J, leaving 10 bases unmatched. The CDR3 is made up of 17 amino acids. CDR3 sequence: CASSLGSLAGAGDTQYF. The CDR3 DNA sequence: TGTGCCAGCAGTTTAGGGTCTCTAGCGGGAGCAGGAGATACGCAGTATTTT.

The chain links TRBV7-8 to TRBJ1-1; TRBD1 is a possible D gene (5 bases). CDR1 and CDR2 (germline): SGHVS, FQNEAQ. The CDR3 spans 15 residues. Trimming removed 3 bases from V and 4 bases from J, with 15 bases in between. The CDR3 here is CASSFATGGATEAFF. In DNA, the CDR3 is TGTGCCAGCAGCTTCGCCACCGGGGGTGCCACTGAAGCTTTCTTT.

The rearrangement uses TRBV6-5 and TRBJ1-1; weak D call: TRBD1 (5 bases). In germline, CDR1 is MNHEY, CDR2 SVGAGI. The CDR3 is 11 residues long. The V end was cut by 6 bases, the J end by 7 bases, with 9 bases between. The CDR3 sequence: CASRDTLEAFF. In nucleotides, the CDR3 is TGTGCCAGCAGGGACACCCTTGAAGCTTTCTTT.

The chain links TRBV9 to TRBJ2-3; 7 bases are a match to TRBD2. With 0 bases clipped from V and 2 bases from J, the junction kept 6 bases outside the gene matches. The CDR3 totals 16 residues. Germline-derived CDR1 and CDR2 are SGDLS and YYNGEE. DNA for the CDR3: TGTGCCAGCAGCGTAGCAGGTAGCGGGCCCACAGATACGCAGTATTTT. Translation: CASSVAGSGPTDTQYF.

The V gene is TRBV6-5, the J gene TRBJ2-5; 10 nucleotides align to TRBD1. The trim removed 7 bases at V and 5 bases at J, leaving 10 bases unmatched. The germline V gene has CDR1 MNHEY and CDR2 SVGAGI. The CDR3 consists of 15 residues. The CDR3 region has the DNA TGTGCCAGCAACAAAGGGACAGGGGAGGCGGAGACCCAGTACTTC. It encodes CASNKGTGEAETQYF.

The genes are TRBV5-5 and TRBJ2-4, with 11 bases aligning to TRBD2. CDR3 size: 15 residues. Germline assignment: CDR1 SGHKS and CDR2 YYEKEE (reference sequence). Unmatched junction bases numbered 10, after V lost 4 bases and J lost 10 bases. The CDR3 spells CASSKVLAGGNIQYF. In nucleotides, the CDR3 is TGTGCCAGCAGCAAAGTCCTAGCGGGAGGCAATATTCAGTACTTC.

The chain couples TRBV7-3 to TRBJ2-1; 10 nucleotides match TRBD2. Germline CDR1 SGHTA, CDR2 FQGTGA. V shed 4 bases and J 5 bases; nucleotides not matched to a gene: 8. CDR3 length equals 16 residues. CDR3 nucleotide sequence: TGTGCCAGCAGCTCGCGGACTAGCGGCATAAACAATGAGCAGTTCTTC. Translated, it gives CASSSRTSGINNEQFF.

V gene TRBV3-1 (or the pseudogene TRBV3-2) combines with J gene TRBJ2-3; D possibly corresponds to TRBD1 (6 bases). There are 15 residues in the CDR3. Germline V gene data show CDR1 as LGHDT and CDR2 as YNNKEL (reference sequence). V lost 4 bases and J 2 bases, leaving 13 bases between the germline ends. The CDR3: CASSPYRVFTDTQYF. The DNA of the CDR3 is TGTGCCAGCAGCCCATACAGGGTTTTCACAGATACGCAGTATTTT.

This chain uses TRBV19 with TRBJ1-1, with 11 bases identical to TRBD1. Germline values: CDR1 LNHDA, CDR2 SQIVND (reference sequence). CDR3 length equals 13 residues. J was trimmed by 7 bases and V by 5 bases; bases with no gene match: 3. CDR3 sequence reads: CASSLDRGREAFF. The CDR3 nucleotides are TGTGCCAGTAGTTTGGACAGGGGGCGTGAAGCTTTCTTT.

This chain links TRBV10-2 with TRBJ1-2, with D tentatively TRBD1 (5 bases). There are 14 residues in the CDR3. V was trimmed by 6 bases and J by 2 bases, leaving 13 bases between them. Germline-derived CDR1 and CDR2 are WSHSY and SAAADI. The DNA of the CDR3 is TGCGCCAGCAGAGAAGAGGGACTAAACTATGGCTACACCTTC. This sequence encodes CASREEGLNYGYTF.

This clone was counted a few times. V gene TRBV19 combines with J gene TRBJ2-1; 10 bases line up with TRBD2. The CDR3 consists of 14 residues. Per the germline V gene, CDR1 is LNHDA and CDR2 is SQIVND (reference sequence). V was clipped by 5 bases and J by 6 bases; unmatched bases: 4. The CDR3 coding sequence is TGTGCCAGTAGTCCTAGCGGGAGTACCAATGAGCAGTTCTTC. Amino acids: CASSPSGSTNEQFF.

The chain links TRBV19 to TRBJ1-2; D gene unclear. This CDR3 is 17 amino acids long. Germline V gene lookup returns CDR1 LNHDA and CDR2 SQIVND (reference sequence). V was clipped by 7 bases and J by 3 bases, with 24 bases between them. The chain's CDR3 is CASTVRGGKTPDYGYTF. The CDR3, as DNA: TGTGCCAGTACTGTTCGTGGCGGGAAGACTCCTGACTATGGCTACACCTTC.

This chain uses TRBV7-2 with TRBJ2-3; 12 nucleotides line up with TRBD2. V shed 5 bases and J 5 bases; nucleotides not matched to a gene: 2. The CDR3 is 14 residues long. Germline CDR1 and CDR2: SGHTA and FQGNSA. This CDR3 is CASSQGLAGDTQYF. DNA of the CDR3: TGTGCCAGCAGCCAGGGACTAGCGGGAGATACGCAGTATTTT.

The V gene is TRBV27, the J gene TRBJ2-7; no firm D call. CDR3 length: 12 amino acids. Germline assignment: CDR1 MNHEY and CDR2 SMNVEV (reference sequence). V dropped 5 bases and J dropped 3 bases, with 8 bases sitting between them. The CDR3, as DNA: TGTGCCAGCAGTAGACAAGGCTACGAGCAGTACTTC. It codes for CASSRQGYEQYF.

The chain couples TRBV10-3 to TRBJ1-1, with D possibly matching TRBD1 (6 bases). In germline, CDR1 is ENHRY, CDR2 SYGVKD. The CDR3 covers 12 residues. The ends were cut back, 0 bases at V and 11 bases at J, with 10 bases in the middle. CDR3 residues: CAISESGRGAFF. Here the CDR3 DNA reads TGTGCCATCAGTGAGTCGGGGAGGGGGGCTTTCTTT.

V gene TRBV4-1 combines with J gene TRBJ1-5, with 10 bases matching TRBD1. Germline V gene data show CDR1 as MGHRA and CDR2 as YSYEKL. The CDR3 is 17 residues long. Trimming took 3 bases from V and 2 from J; bases not matched to a gene: 7. CDR3 residues: CASSHTTGGWGNQPQHF. CDR3 sequence (DNA): TGCGCCAGCAGCCACACGACAGGGGGCTGGGGCAATCAGCCCCAGCATTTT.

This clone has a single count. The V gene is TRBV5-5, the J gene TRBJ1-2; D not resolved. The V end was cut by 2 bases, the J end by 8 bases, with 19 bases between. CDR1 SGHKS and CDR2 YYEKEE come from the germline V gene (reference sequence). The CDR3 sequence is 15 residues long. The CDR3 protein is CASSFLDRWSGGYTF. CDR3 nucleotide sequence: TGTGCCAGCAGCTTCCTTGACCGATGGAGCGGAGGCTACACCTTC.

The chain combines TRBV15 with TRBJ2-7, with a tentative D call TRBD1 (6 bases). Germline V gene data show CDR1 as LNHNV and CDR2 as YYDKDF (reference sequence). V lost 1 base and J 9 bases, leaving 13 bases between the germline ends. There are 13 residues in the CDR3. In DNA, the CDR3 is TGTGCCACCAGCAGAGGAGACAGGCAGGGGCAGTACTTC. The encoded protein is CATSRGDRQGQYF.